This T cell receptor (beta chain) came from a study of early T cells in non-severe SARS-CoV-2 infection. This clonotype was detected a few times. Each single cDNA molecule received a unique molecular identifier. TCRdb fed the 5' RACE reads into MiXCR, producing one record per CDR3 protein. Of fewer than 85,000 distinct CDR3 sequences in the sample, 9.5% to 15% were seen once. The CDR3 length is 18 residues. Deletions cut 2 bases from V and 0 bases from J, with 20 bases between. The germline V gene has CDR1 GTSNPN and CDR2 SVGIG (reference sequence). The material sequenced was whole blood. The chain combines TRBV30 with TRBJ2-1; D perhaps matches TRBD1 (5 bases). The TCR comes from an adult who was a healthcare worker with PCR-confirmed SARS-CoV-2 infection or an uninfected control (not recorded which). The chain's CDR3 is CAWSTQPIGHPSYNEQFF. CDR3 bases: TGTGCCTGGAGTACCCAACCGATAGGACACCCCTCCTACAATGAGCAGTTCTTC.